This TCR beta chain was recorded in a study of blood T cell repertoires in COVID-19. Study as a whole: Samples of COVID-19 (acute and convalescent) were obtained from the United States, Italy and Spain. Sources were T cells, B-cell-depleted T cells, or PBMCs; the material itself was cDNA or gDNA.

CDR1 and CDR2 from the germline V gene are MNHEY and SVGEGT. The CDR3 consists of 13 residues. V dropped 6 bases and J dropped 0 bases, with 6 bases sitting between them. In the study's own analysis: The authors estimated nucleated cell counts from reference gene primer amplification. Some clones are missing from TCRdb's copy, which holds only in-frame ones; the method was immunoSEQ multiplex PCR. D and trimming come from the DNA, and the V and J calls and clone size come from that table. The table shows 180,000 or so clones, with 70% to 90% occurring only once. Patients from Seattle were sampled longitudinally, starting during active infection.

This sequence originates from a woman in her sixties or seventies with COVID-19, enrolled during active disease. The specimen was peripheral blood. The genes are TRBV6-2 or TRBV6-3 and TRBJ1-5; D not resolved. The CDR3, as DNA: TGTGCCAGCAGCCTAAATAGCAATCAGCCCCAGCATTTT. Residues: CASSLNSNQPQHF.